The clone carrying this TCR beta chain was picked up many times. Its antigen remains unidentified. This specimen comes from a study of Graves' ophthalmopathy and Graves' hyperthyroidism. Study-level information: Researchers classed hyperthyroidism as stable given no ophthalmopathy within 18 months of follow-up.

Germline V gene lookup returns CDR1 WSHSY and CDR2 SAAADI. The ends were cut back, 0 bases at V and 2 bases at J, with 8 bases in the middle. CDR3 length equals 16 residues. RNA transcripts provided the template for amplifying TCR beta CDR3 regions. First-round RT-PCR with HTBI primers preceded a second-round multiplex PCR. TCRdb re-called the multiplex PCR reads with MiXCR, one entry per CDR3 protein. Seen here are 580,000 or so distinct CDR3 sequences, under 45% observed once, and the top ten hold about 4%. Regarding the study as a whole: Blood samples also showed most expanded thyroid clonotypes exceeding 0.001 frequency.

The source material was peripheral blood or thyroid tissue (not recorded which). The TCR comes from an adult man with Graves' hyperthyroidism. The rearrangement uses TRBV10-2 and TRBJ2-6; possibly TRBD2 for D (7 bases). The CDR3 loop is CASSESGGAGANVLTF. CDR3 sequence (DNA): TGCGCCAGCAGTGAGTCAGGGGGGGCTGGGGCCAACGTCCTGACTTTC.